This TCR beta chain was found in a study of blood T cell repertoires in COVID-19. The protocol was immunoSEQ multiplex PCR, while the TCRdb copy is restricted to in-frame clones and leaves out a portion. The repertoire holds some 260,000 clones, with about 88% as singletons. The clonotype comes from a man aged 25-45 years with acute COVID-19. The sequenced sample consisted of PBMCs or T cells enriched from blood (not recorded which).

This CDR3 is CASSASGRETDTQYF. The CDR3 DNA reads as TGTGCCAGCAGCGCTAGCGGGAGGGAGACAGATACGCAGTATTTT. This chain links TRBV9 with TRBJ2-3; 12 nucleotides agree with TRBD2. This CDR3 spans 15 amino acids. The J segment lost 3 bases and the V segment lost 3 bases, leaving 2 bases of the junction unmatched. Germline CDR1 SGDLS, CDR2 YYNGEE.